This TCR beta chain emerged from a study of cytomegalovirus exposure and HLA in healthy donors. Study findings and constraints: A list of about 180 TCR beta chains associated with cytomegalovirus was given.

PCR involved 60 Vbeta and 13 Jbeta primers. The data were produced by immunoSEQ multiplex PCR, yet TCRdb's version contains in-frame clones alone and is incomplete. The sample contains about 200,000 clones, approximately 78% of which appear only once. V lost 3 bases and J lost 5; bases outside the gene matches: 7. CDR1 is SGDLS, CDR2 YYNGEE, per germline. CDR3 length: 14 residues. This clone showed up just once. The antigen remains undetermined. The sequence was obtained from a middle-aged woman in good health and CMV-seronegative. Material for sequencing was PBMCs. The chain couples TRBV9 to TRBJ2-5, with 7 positions matching TRBD1. CDR3 in amino acids: CASSETGRVETQYF. The CDR3, as DNA: TGTGCCAGCAGCGAGACAGGGCGGGTGGAGACCCAGTACTTC.